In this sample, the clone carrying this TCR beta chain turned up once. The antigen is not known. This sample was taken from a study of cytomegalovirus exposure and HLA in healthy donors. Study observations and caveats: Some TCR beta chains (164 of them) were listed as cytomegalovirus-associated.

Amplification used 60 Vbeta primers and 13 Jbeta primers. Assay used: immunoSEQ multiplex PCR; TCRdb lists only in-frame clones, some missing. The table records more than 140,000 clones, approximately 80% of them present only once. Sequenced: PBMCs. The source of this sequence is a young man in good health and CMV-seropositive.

This CDR3 reads CASSDPRRENTEAFF. CDR3 nucleotides: TGTGCCAGTAGTGACCCCAGGAGGGAGAACACTGAAGCTTTCTTT. The chain uses TRBV19 and TRBJ1-1; D remains ambiguous. CDR1 is LNHDA, CDR2 SQIVND, per germline (reference sequence). V lost 5 bases and J 1 base, leaving 14 bases between the germline ends. The CDR3 has 15 residues. Full variable domain (missing parts from reference TRBV19 and TRBJ1-1): DGGITQSPKYLFRKEGQNVTLSCEQNLNHDAMYWYRQDPGQGLRLIYYSQIVNDFQKGDIAEGYSVSREKKESFPLTVTSAQKNPTAFYLCASSDPRRENTEAFFGQGTRLTVV.